This TCR beta chain is drawn from a study of T-cell reconstitution after alpha-beta-depleted transplantation in children. This clonotype appeared many times. A TCRbeta library incorporating unique molecular identifiers was prepared. MiXCR was run by TCRdb on the PCR reads, yielding one entry per CDR3 protein. The profile shows roughly 590,000 distinct CDR3 sequences, 15% to 20% of them singletons. In germline, CDR1 is SQVTM, CDR2 ANQGSEA. Deletions cut 5 bases from V and 0 bases from J, with 5 bases between. This CDR3 comprises 13 residues. This specimen was PBMCs from the stem cell graft donor, taken from the stem cell graft. The receptor comes from a human donor who donated a stem cell graft to a child with acute myeloid leukemia. J is TRBJ2-6 and V is TRBV29-1; no reliable D call. CDR3 in amino acids: CSVHSSGANVLTF. CDR3 DNA sequence: TGCAGCGTTCACAGCTCTGGGGCCAACGTCCTGACTTTC.